This paragraph covers one T cell receptor beta chain sequence. The CDR3 totals 17 residues. Germline-derived CDR1 and CDR2 are ENHRY and SYGVKD. V gave up 10 bases and J gave up 1 base; unmatched junction bases: 13. TCRdb's table, derived via immunoSEQ multiplex PCR, lists solely in-frame clones and lacks some. The sample contains 170,000 or so clones, 80% to 95% of which appear only once. This record comes from a study of control samples from healthy donors and cancer patients. The sequenced material came from blood. The clonotype originates from a man aged 18 to 35 in good health. This chain connects TRBV10-3 to TRBJ2-6; 7 bases agree with TRBD1. The CDR3 loop reads CASSTGTDPSGANVLTF. The DNA for the CDR3 is TGTGCCAGCTCAACCGGGACAGACCCTTCTGGGGCCAACGTCCTGACTTTC.